Sequencing of this TCR beta chain was carried out in a study of identical twins. Overall study findings and caveats: Invariant MAIT and iNKT cells could partly confound zero-insertion analyses. In cord blood, abundant beta clonotypes had fewer insertions; memory showed no trend.

Comment on this clonotype: No antigen is known for it.

The V gene's germline CDR1 is SEHNR and CDR2 FQNEAQ (reference sequence). Trimming left V 8 bases short and J 11 bases short, with 21 bases between. This CDR3 is 13 amino acids long. TCRdb re-derived calls from the 5' RACE reads in MiXCR, one entry per CDR3 protein. Found here are around 1.7 million distinct CDR3 sequences, 32% of them singletons; the top ten hold under 0.35%. The chain couples TRBV7-9 to TRBJ2-5; D call uncertain. The sequencing input was cord blood. This TCR came from a newborn girl in good health. CDR3 coding DNA: TGTGCCAGCGGCATCCGTACAGACAATGAGCAGTACTTC. Translated, it gives CASGIRTDNEQYF.